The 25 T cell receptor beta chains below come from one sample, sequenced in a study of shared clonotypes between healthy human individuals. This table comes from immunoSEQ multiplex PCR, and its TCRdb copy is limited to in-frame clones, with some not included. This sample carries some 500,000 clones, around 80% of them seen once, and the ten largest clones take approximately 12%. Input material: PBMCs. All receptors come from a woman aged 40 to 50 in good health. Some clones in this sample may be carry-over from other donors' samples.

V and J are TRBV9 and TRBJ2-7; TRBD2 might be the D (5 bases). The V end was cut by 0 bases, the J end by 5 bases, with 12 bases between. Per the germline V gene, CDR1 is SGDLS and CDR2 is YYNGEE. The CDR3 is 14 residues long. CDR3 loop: CASSVAAARDEQYF. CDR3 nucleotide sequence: TGTGCCAGCAGCGTAGCAGCGGCCCGGGACGAGCAGTACTTC.

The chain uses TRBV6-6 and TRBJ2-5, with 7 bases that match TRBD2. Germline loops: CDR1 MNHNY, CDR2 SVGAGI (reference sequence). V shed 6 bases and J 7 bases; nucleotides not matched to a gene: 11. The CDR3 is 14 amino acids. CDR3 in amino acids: CASSRTSDSGTQYF. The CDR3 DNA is TGTGCCAGCAGCCGCACTAGCGACAGTGGGACCCAGTACTTC.

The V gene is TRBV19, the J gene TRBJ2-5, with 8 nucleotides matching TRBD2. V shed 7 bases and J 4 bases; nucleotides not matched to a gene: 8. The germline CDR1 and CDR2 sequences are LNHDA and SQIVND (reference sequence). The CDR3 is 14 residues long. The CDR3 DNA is TGTGCCAGTAAAAGCGGGAGCGTCCTAGAGACCCAGTACTTC. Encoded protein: CASKSGSVLETQYF.

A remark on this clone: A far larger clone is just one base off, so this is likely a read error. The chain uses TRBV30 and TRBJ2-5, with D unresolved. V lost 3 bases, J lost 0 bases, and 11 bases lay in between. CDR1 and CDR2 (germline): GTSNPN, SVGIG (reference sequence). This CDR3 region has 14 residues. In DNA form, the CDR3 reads TGTGCCTGGAGCCGACGGATCTACCAAGAGACCCAGTACTTC. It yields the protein CAWSRRIYQETQYF.

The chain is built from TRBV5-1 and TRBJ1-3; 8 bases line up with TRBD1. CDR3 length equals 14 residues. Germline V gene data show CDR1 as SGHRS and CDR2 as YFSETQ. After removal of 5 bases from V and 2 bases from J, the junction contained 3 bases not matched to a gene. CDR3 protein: CASRPRGPGNTIYF. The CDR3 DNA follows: TGCGCCAGCAGACCCAGGGGGCCTGGAAACACCATATATTTT.

CDR3 nucleotides: TGTGCCAGCAGCTTTGAAGGGGGTACAGATACGCAGTATTTT. Its translation is CASSFEGGTDTQYF. This chain uses TRBV5-4 with TRBJ2-3; D might be TRBD1 (6 bases). In germline, CDR1 is SGHNT, CDR2 YYREEE (reference sequence). Trimming stripped 2 bases from V and 3 bases from J, with 10 bases between. The CDR3 covers 14 residues.

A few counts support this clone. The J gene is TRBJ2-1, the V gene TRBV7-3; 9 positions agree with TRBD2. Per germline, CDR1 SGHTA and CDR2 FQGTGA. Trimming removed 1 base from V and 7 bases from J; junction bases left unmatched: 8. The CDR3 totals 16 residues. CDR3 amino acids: CASSLSLAGYGNEQFF. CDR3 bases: TGTGCCAGCAGCTTAAGCCTAGCGGGATATGGGAATGAGCAGTTCTTC. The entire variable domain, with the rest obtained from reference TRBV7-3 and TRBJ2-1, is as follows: GAGVSQTPSNKVTEKGKYVELRCDPISGHTALYWYRQSLGQGPEFLIYFQGTGAADDSGLPNDRFFAVRPEGSVSTLKIQRTERGDSAVYLCASSLSLAGYGNEQFFGPGTRLTVL.

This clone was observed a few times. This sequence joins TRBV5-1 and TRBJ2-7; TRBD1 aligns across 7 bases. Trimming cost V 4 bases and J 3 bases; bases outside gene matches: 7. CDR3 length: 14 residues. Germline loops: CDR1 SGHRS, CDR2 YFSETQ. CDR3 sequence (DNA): TGCGCCAGCAGCCCGGACAGGACCGACTACGAGCAGTACTTC. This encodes CASSPDRTDYEQYF.

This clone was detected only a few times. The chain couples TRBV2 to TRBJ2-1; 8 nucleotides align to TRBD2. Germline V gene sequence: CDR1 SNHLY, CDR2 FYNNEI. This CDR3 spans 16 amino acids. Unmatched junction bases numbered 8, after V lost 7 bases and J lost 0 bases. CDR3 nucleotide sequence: TGTGCCAGCAAAACTAGCGGTCGTAGCTCCTACAATGAGCAGTTCTTC. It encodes CASKTSGRSSYNEQFF. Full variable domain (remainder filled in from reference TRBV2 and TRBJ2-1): EPEVTQTPSHQVTQMGQEVILRCVPISNHLYFYWYRQILGQKVEFLVSFYNNEISEKSEIFDDQFSVERPDGSNFTLKIRSTKLEDSAMYFCASKTSGRSSYNEQFFGPGTRLTVL.

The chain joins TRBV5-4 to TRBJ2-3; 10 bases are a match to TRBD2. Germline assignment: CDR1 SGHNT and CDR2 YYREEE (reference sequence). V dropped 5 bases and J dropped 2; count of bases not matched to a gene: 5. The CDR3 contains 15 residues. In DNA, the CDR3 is TGTGCCAGCAGACCCACTAGCGGGAACACAGATACGCAGTATTTT. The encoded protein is CASRPTSGNTDTQYF.

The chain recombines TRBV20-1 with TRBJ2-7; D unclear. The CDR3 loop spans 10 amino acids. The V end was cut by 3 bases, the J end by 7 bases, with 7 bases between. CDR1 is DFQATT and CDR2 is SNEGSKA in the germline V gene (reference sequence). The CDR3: CSASSTEQYF. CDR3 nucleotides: TGCAGTGCTAGTTCGACAGAGCAGTACTTC.

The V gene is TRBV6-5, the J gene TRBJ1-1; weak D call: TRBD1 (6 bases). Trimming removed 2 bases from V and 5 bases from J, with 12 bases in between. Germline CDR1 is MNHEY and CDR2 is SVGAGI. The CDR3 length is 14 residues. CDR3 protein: CASSYLQGRTEAFF. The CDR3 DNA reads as TGTGCCAGCAGTTACCTACAGGGAAGAACTGAAGCTTTCTTT.

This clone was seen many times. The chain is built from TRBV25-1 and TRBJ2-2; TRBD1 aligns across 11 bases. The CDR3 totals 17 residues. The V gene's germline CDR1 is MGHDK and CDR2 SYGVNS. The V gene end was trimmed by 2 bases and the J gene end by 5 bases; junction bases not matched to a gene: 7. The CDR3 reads CASSEQGQGAITGELFF. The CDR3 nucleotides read TGTGCCAGCAGTGAACAAGGACAGGGGGCAATAACCGGGGAGCTGTTTTTT.

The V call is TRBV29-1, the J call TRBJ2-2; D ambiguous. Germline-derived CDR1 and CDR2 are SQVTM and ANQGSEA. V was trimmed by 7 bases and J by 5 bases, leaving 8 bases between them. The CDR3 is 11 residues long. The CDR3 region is CSATVTGELFF. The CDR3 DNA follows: TGCAGCGCCACCGTAACCGGGGAGCTGTTTTTT.

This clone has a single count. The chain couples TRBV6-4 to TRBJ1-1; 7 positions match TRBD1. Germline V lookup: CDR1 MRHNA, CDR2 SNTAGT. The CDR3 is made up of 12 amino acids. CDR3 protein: CTRRGPNTEAFF. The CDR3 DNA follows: TGTACGCGGAGGGGGCCGAACACTGAAGCTTTCTTT.

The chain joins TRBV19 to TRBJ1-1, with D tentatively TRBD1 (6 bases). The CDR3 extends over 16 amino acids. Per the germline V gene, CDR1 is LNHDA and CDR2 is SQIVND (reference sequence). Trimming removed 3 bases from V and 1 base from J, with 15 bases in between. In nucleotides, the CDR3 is TGTGCCAGTAGTATGGAGACAGGATCCCGGAACACTGAAGCTTTCTTT. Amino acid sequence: CASSMETGSRNTEAFF.

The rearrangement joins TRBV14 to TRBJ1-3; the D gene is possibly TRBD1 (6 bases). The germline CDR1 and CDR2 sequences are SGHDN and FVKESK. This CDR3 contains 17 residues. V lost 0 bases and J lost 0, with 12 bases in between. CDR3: CASSQDTGANSGNTIYF. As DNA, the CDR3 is TGTGCCAGCAGCCAAGATACGGGGGCTAACTCTGGAAACACCATATATTTT.

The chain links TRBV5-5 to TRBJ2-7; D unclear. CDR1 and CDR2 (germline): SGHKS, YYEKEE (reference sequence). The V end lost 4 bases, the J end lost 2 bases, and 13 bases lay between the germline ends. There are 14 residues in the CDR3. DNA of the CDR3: TGTGCCAGCAGCGAGTTCGCTCGGGCCTACGAGCAGTACTTC. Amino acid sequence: CASSEFARAYEQYF.

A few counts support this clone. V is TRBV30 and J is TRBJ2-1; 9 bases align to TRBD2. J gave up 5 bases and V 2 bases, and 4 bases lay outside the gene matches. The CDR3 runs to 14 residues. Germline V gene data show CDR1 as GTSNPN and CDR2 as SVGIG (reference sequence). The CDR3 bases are TGTGCCTGGAGTTGGCTAGCGGGAAACAATGAGCAGTTCTTC. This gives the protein CAWSWLAGNNEQFF.

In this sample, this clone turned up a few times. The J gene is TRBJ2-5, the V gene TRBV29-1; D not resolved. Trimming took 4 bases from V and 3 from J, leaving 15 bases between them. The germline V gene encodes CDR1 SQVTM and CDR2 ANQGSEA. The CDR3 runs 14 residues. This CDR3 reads CSVVRRFPEETQYF. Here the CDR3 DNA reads TGCAGCGTTGTCCGGCGATTTCCCGAAGAGACCCAGTACTTC.

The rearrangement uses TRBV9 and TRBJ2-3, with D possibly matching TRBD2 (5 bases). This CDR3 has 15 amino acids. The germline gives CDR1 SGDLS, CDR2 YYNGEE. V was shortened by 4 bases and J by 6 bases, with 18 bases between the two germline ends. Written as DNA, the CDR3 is TGTGCCAGCAGCCAAGGAGAGGGAGTCGGTGATACGCAGTATTTT. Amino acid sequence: CASSQGEGVGDTQYF.

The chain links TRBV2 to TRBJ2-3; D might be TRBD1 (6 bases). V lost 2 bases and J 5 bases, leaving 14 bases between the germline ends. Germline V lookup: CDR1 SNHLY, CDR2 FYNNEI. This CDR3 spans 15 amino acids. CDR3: CASSENRVSQDTQYF. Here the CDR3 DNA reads TGTGCCAGCAGTGAAAACAGGGTTAGTCAAGATACGCAGTATTTT.

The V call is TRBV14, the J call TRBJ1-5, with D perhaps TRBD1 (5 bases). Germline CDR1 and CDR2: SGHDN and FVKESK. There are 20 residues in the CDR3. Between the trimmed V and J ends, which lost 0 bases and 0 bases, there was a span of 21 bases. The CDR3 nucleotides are TGTGCCAGCAGCCAAGACCCTCAGGGTGGGGACTCTTATAGCAATCAGCCCCAGCATTTT. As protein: CASSQDPQGGDSYSNQPQHF. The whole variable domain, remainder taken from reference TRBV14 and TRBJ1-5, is EAGVTQFPSHSVIEKGQTVTLRCDPISGHDNLYWYRRVMGKEIKFLLHFVKESKQDESGMPNNRFLAERTGGTYSTLKVQPAELEDSGVYFCASSQDPQGGDSYSNQPQHFGDGTRLSIL.

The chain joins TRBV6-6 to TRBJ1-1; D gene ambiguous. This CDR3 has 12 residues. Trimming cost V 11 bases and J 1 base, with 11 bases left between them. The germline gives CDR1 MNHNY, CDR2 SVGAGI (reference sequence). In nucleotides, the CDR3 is TGTGCCTCGGGCAGACAGAACACTGAAGCTTTCTTT. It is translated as CASGRQNTEAFF.

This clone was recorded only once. CDR3 DNA: TGTGCCAGCAGCCCTACCGTCAGAACGCAGTATTTT. It encodes CASSPTVRTQYF. The chain uses TRBV27 and TRBJ2-3, with unresolved D. CDR1 is MNHEY and CDR2 is SMNVEV in the germline V gene (reference sequence). Between the trimmed V and J ends, which lost 6 bases and 9 bases, there was a span of 13 bases. There are 12 residues in the CDR3.